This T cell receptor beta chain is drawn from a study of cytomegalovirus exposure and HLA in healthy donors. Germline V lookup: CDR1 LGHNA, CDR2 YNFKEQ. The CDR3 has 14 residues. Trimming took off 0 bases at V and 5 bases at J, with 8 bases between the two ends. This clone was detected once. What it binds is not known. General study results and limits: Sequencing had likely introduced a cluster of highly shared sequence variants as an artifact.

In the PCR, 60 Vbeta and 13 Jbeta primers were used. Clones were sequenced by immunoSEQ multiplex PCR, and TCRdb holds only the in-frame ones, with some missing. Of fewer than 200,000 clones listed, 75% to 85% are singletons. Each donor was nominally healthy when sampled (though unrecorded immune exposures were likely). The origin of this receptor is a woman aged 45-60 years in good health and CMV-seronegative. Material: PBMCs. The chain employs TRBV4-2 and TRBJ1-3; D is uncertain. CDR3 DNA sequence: TGTGCCAGCAGCCAAGACACAACTAGAAACACCATATATTTT. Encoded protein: CASSQDTTRNTIYF.